Below, 14 T cell receptor beta chains from the same sample are listed, as sequenced in a study of blood T cell repertoires in COVID-19. Assay used: immunoSEQ multiplex PCR; TCRdb lists only in-frame clones, some missing. The sample contains some 350,000 clones, around 91% of which appear only once. Sequenced: peripheral blood. The receptors originated from a woman aged 18-30 years who had recovered from COVID-19.

The chain has TRBV5-4 and TRBJ2-1, with 9 bases identical to TRBD2. The V and J ends lost 4 bases and 3 bases, in that order; junction bases with no gene match: 5. Germline V gene data show CDR1 as SGHNT and CDR2 as YYREEE (reference sequence). The CDR3 length is 15 residues. The CDR3 nucleotides read TGTGCCAGCAGCGGTCTAGCGGGAAACTACAATGAGCAGTTCTTC. It translates to CASSGLAGNYNEQFF. The full variable domain, in which reference TRBV5-4 and TRBJ2-1 provide the parts outside the CDR3, is ETGVTQSPTHLIKTRGQQVTLRCSSQSGHNTVSWYQQALGQGPQFIFQYYREEENGRGNFPPRFSGLQFPNYSSELNVNALELDDSALYLCASSGLAGNYNEQFFGPGTRLTVL.

The chain is built from TRBV5-6 and TRBJ1-4; TRBD1 is a possible D gene (6 bases). The CDR3 consists of 15 residues. Between the trimmed V and J ends, which lost 4 bases and 7 bases, there was a span of 17 bases. CDR1 and CDR2 from the germline V gene are SGHDT and YYEEEE. The CDR3 is CASSPRGAGTEKLFF. CDR3 nucleotide sequence: TGTGCCAGCAGCCCACGGGGGGCCGGAACTGAAAAACTGTTTTTT. Combining the CDR3 with reference TRBV5-6 and TRBJ1-4 gives the whole variable domain DAGVTQSPTHLIKTRGQQVTLRCSPKSGHDTVSWYQQALGQGPQFIFQYYEEEERQRGNFPDRFSGHQFPNYSSELNVNALLLGDSALYLCASSPRGAGTEKLFFGSGTQLSVL.

V usage is TRBV7-2 and J usage is TRBJ2-1; 7 bases fit TRBD2. The V and J ends lost 1 base and 3 bases, in that order; junction bases with no gene match: 6. The CDR3 extends over 16 amino acids. Germline loops: CDR1 SGHTA, CDR2 FQGNSA. CDR3: CASSLDPAGRYNEQFF. In DNA, the CDR3 is TGTGCCAGCAGCTTAGATCCAGCGGGACGCTACAATGAGCAGTTCTTC.

The V call is TRBV27, the J call TRBJ2-6; D not resolved. The germline V gene has CDR1 MNHEY and CDR2 SMNVEV (reference sequence). V lost 8 bases and J 0 bases, leaving 5 bases between the germline ends. This CDR3 has 13 amino acids. CDR3 loop: CASGDSGANVLTF. The CDR3 DNA reads TGTGCCAGCGGAGACTCTGGGGCCAACGTCCTGACTTTC.

The chain recombines TRBV5-1 with TRBJ1-1; maybe TRBD1 (6 bases). The CDR3 is 15 residues long. V lost 4 bases, J lost 1 base, and 14 bases lay in between. Per germline, CDR1 SGHRS and CDR2 YFSETQ. Written as DNA, the CDR3 is TGCGCCAGCAGCCCCACGGACAGAGCGAACACTGAAGCTTTCTTT. As protein: CASSPTDRANTEAFF.

This rearrangement joins TRBV9 to TRBJ2-2; D uncertain. This CDR3 contains 13 residues. CDR1 and CDR2 from the germline V gene are SGDLS and YYNGEE. Between the trimmed V and J ends, which lost 5 bases and 2 bases, there was a span of 7 bases. The CDR3 nucleotides are TGTGCCAGCAGGTCAGAAAACACCGGGGAGCTGTTTTTT. This encodes CASRSENTGELFF.

The chain combines TRBV30 with TRBJ1-1, with D possibly matching TRBD1 (6 bases). Germline CDR1 GTSNPN, CDR2 SVGIG (reference sequence). Trimming left V 2 bases short and J 6 bases short, with 16 bases between. CDR3 size: 14 residues. CDR3 sequence reads: CAWSTSRGESEAFF. The CDR3 DNA follows: TGTGCCTGGAGTACGAGCAGGGGCGAATCTGAAGCTTTCTTT.

CDR3 bases: TGTGCCAGCAGCCAGCCACAGGGGGTCACTCAGCCCCAGCATTTT. Protein: CASSQPQGVTQPQHF. The chain has TRBV3-1 (or the pseudogene TRBV3-2) and TRBJ1-5; 8 positions agree with TRBD1. J was trimmed by 6 bases and V by 3 bases; bases with no gene match: 7. The CDR3 length is 15 residues. Germline V gives CDR1 LGHDT, CDR2 YNNKEL (reference sequence).

This clone has only one observation. The gene calls are TRBV9 and TRBJ2-1; TRBD2 aligns across 12 bases. The CDR3 is made up of 20 amino acids. J gave up 0 bases and V 0 bases, and 10 bases lay outside the gene matches. Germline V gives CDR1 SGDLS, CDR2 YYNGEE. The CDR3: CASSVARGLAGPSSYNEQFF. The CDR3 region has the DNA TGTGCCAGCAGCGTAGCTCGGGGACTAGCGGGTCCCAGCTCCTACAATGAGCAGTTCTTC.

The V and J genes are TRBV27 and TRBJ1-1; 9 bases agree with TRBD1. There are 15 residues in the CDR3. The germline CDR1 and CDR2 sequences are MNHEY and SMNVEV (reference sequence). V lost 4 bases to trimming and J lost 8 bases; unmatched junction nucleotides: 11. This chain's CDR3 is CASSYVGGDRAEAFF. In DNA form, the CDR3 reads TGTGCCAGCAGTTACGTGGGGGGGGACAGGGCCGAAGCTTTCTTT.

Here the CDR3 DNA reads TGTGCCAGCAGTTACTCGTTGGCCCAGGCTGAGACCCAGTACTTC. It specifies CASSYSLAQAETQYF. The gene calls are TRBV6-5 and TRBJ2-5; D is ambiguous. The CDR3 spans 15 residues. Germline V lookup: CDR1 MNHEY, CDR2 SVGAGI. Trimming left V 0 bases short and J 5 bases short, with 13 bases between.

V gene TRBV4-3 combines with J gene TRBJ1-1, with a weak D call TRBD1 (5 bases). The CDR3 loop spans 13 amino acids. Germline V lookup: CDR1 LGHNA, CDR2 YSLEER. The germline V and J ends were trimmed by 1 base and 7 bases, with 10 bases remaining between them. CDR3 bases: TGCGCCAGCAGCCAAGTATCGGGGGGTGAAGCTTTCTTT. Translated, it gives CASSQVSGGEAFF.

The chain joins TRBV24-1 to TRBJ1-4; 7 nucleotides agree with TRBD1. Germline V CDR1 and CDR2: KGHDR, SFDVKD. V trimming: 8 bases; J trimming: 8 bases; junction bases outside the gene matches: 16. CDR3 length: 16 amino acids. DNA of the CDR3: TGTGCCACCAACCGACAGGGTAGGATCAGAGGCGAAAAACTGTTTTTT. This encodes CATNRQGRIRGEKLFF.

The chain combines TRBV19 with TRBJ1-1, with D hard to call. Germline V gives CDR1 LNHDA, CDR2 SQIVND (reference sequence). V was shortened by 5 bases and J by 0 bases, with 10 bases between the two germline ends. This CDR3 has 14 amino acids. CDR3 sequence reads: CASSPRYLNTEAFF. CDR3 sequence (DNA): TGTGCCAGTAGTCCCCGTTATCTGAACACTGAAGCTTTCTTT.